This T cell receptor (beta chain) comes out of a study of blood T cell repertoires in COVID-19 (dated by TCRdb to between 2020 and 2021). As for the study more broadly: Samples covering the acute and convalescent phases of COVID-19 were provided by collaborators in the United States, Italy and Spain. The repertoires were released in a freely available public database intended as a resource for research on the immune response to SARS-CoV-2. HLA class I and class II types, where available, came from metadata supplied by the sample provider rather than from assay-based typing. Subjects who had been exposed to COVID-19, were actively infected with it, or had recovered from it provided the deeply sampled blood TCRbeta repertoires that made up the dataset. Samples were obtained from the ongoing ImmuneRACE study (first 160 participants) and from 1,200 or so subjects provided by 6 global collaborators. The material from the prospective study consisted of cDNA or gDNA derived from T cells, B-cell-depleted T cells, or PBMCs. A de-identified subject ID, COVID-19 status, age in years and sex were almost always included in the sample metadata.

Trimming accounts for 6 bases at V and 7 bases at J, while the number of junction bases matched to no gene is 5. The CDR3 runs 13 amino acids, cysteine and phenylalanine included. Only the CDR3 DNA is retained, 39 bases long and in frame from the first base. The immunoSEQ Assay, a bias-controlled multiplex PCR, was used to amplify TCRbeta CDR3 regions from genomic DNA. Per the authors' processing: Within the assay, amplification of reference gene primers was used to estimate how many nucleated cells each sample contained. To quantify the absolute abundance of each unique TCRbeta CDR3 rearrangement, sequence reads were collapsed and filtered. For each sample, productive Simpson clonality was calculated as the square root of Simpson's diversity index over productive rearrangements. Drawn from immuneACCESS, this table holds only the in-frame rearrangements with V and J called that TCRdb kept. Clones are partly lost; checked studies trace under half to an unresolved V gene and leave the rest unexplained. The V and J calls and clone size are taken from that table; D and trimming were inferred from the DNA. The sample profile shows about 130,000 clones; roughly 90% of them were found once. The ten most abundant clones make up roughly 4.8% of the sample.

What the study reported, not specific to this receptor: Clinical and demographic metadata were provided uncurated, with the amount varying by source and participant.

At one collaborating source in Seattle, patients were enrolled during active infection and were followed longitudinally through the course of disease. Each collaborating institution followed its own protocols to collect whole blood in K2EDTA tubes. For TCRbeta analysis, collaborators shipped samples as frozen whole blood, isolated PBMCs, or DNA extracted from either of those sample types. To note about this clone: Its antigen is still unknown. Per-base qualities were not stored, and no clone one base away is much larger.

The sequenced sample was peripheral blood. This TCR was sampled from a man aged 60 to 69 with COVID-19, enrolled during active disease. This sequence uses TRBV12-3 or TRBV12-4 and TRBJ1-5; 8 bases in the middle match TRBD1. The nucleotide sequence reads TGTGCCAGCAGCCCAGGGGGCGAACAGCCCCAGCATTTT. Its amino acids are CASSPGGEQPQHF.